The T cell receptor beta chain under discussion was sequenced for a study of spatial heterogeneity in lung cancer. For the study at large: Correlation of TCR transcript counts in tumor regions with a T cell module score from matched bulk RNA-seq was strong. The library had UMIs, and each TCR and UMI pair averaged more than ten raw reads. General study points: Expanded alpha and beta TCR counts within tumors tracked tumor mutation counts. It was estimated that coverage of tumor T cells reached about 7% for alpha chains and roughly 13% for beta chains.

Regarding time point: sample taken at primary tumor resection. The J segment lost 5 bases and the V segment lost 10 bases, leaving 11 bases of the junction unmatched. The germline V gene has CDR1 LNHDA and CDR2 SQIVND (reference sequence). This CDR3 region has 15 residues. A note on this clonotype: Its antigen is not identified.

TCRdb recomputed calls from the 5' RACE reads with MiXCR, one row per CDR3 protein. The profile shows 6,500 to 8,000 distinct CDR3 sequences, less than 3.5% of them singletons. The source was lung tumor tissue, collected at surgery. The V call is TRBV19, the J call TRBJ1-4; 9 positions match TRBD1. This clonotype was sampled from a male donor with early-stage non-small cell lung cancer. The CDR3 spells CATHPTGGCNEKLFF. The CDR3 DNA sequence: TGTGCCACCCACCCGACAGGGGGTTGCAATGAAAAACTGTTTTTT.